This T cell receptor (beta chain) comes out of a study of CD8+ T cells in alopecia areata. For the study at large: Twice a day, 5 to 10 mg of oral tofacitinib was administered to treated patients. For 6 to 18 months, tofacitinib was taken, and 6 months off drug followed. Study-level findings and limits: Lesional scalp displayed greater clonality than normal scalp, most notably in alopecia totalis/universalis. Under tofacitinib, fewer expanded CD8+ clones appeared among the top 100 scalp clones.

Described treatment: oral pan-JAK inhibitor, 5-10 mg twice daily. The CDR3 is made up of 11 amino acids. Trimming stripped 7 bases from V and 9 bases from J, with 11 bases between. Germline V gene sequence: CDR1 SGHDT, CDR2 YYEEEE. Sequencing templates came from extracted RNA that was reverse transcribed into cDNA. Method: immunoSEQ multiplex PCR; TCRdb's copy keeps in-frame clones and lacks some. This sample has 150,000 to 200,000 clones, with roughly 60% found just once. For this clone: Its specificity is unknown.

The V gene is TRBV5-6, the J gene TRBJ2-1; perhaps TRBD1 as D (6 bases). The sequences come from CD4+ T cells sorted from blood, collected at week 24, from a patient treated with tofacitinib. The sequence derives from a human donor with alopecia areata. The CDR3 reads CASRTAVEQFF. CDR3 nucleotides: TGTGCCAGCCGGACAGCCGTTGAGCAGTTCTTC.